This T cell receptor (beta chain) comes out of a study of OX40 agonist ivuxolimab in advanced cancers. About the research overall: The patients received agonistic anti-OX40 (CD134) antibody ivuxolimab.

Clones were sequenced by immunoSEQ multiplex PCR, and TCRdb holds only the in-frame ones, with some missing. The sample has some 62,000 clones, 80% to 95% seen once. This CDR3 is built from 15 residues. The germline V and J ends were trimmed by 2 bases and 4 bases, with 12 bases remaining between them. CDR1 is MNHEY and CDR2 is SVGAGI in the germline V gene. This sample comprised CD4+ or CD8+ T cells sorted from blood, obtained in a trial of the OX40 agonist ivuxolimab. The source of this sequence is an adult with an advanced solid tumor such as melanoma, head and neck, liver or kidney cancer. The genes are TRBV6-5 and TRBJ1-3; tentative D call: TRBD1 (5 bases). CDR3 sequence: CASSYSPGQGNTIYF. In DNA, the CDR3 is TGTGCCAGCAGTTACAGCCCAGGGCAAGGAAACACCATATATTTT.